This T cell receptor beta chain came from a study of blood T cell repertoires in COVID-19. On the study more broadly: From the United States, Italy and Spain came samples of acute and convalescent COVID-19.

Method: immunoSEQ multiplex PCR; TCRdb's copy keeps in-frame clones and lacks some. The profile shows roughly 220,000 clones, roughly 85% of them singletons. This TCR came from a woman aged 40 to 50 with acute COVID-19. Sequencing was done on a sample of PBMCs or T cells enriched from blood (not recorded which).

The CDR3 DNA sequence: TGTGCCAGCAGGACAGCTGGAAACACCATATATTTT. It translates to CASRTAGNTIYF. The V and J genes are TRBV12-3 or TRBV12-4 and TRBJ1-3; D is possibly TRBD1 (5 bases). The CDR3 is made up of 12 amino acids. Trimming left V 6 bases short and J 2 bases short, with 5 bases between.